This T cell receptor (beta chain) is from a study of T cells in Graves' hyperthyroidism and ophthalmopathy. This CDR3 is 12 amino acids long. In germline, CDR1 is LGHDT, CDR2 YNNKEL (reference sequence). V was shortened by 6 bases and J by 5 bases, with 7 bases between the two germline ends. Amplified TCR beta CDR3 regions derived from RNA transcripts. HTBI primers drove first-round RT-PCR of the TCR CDR3. TCRdb re-called the multiplex PCR reads through MiXCR, storing one row per CDR3 protein. The sample carries fewer than 350,000 distinct CDR3 sequences, 13% recorded once. At least ten counts were recorded for this clonotype.

The chain is built from TRBV3-1 and TRBJ1-4; D is unresolved. This receptor was obtained from a woman aged 30 to 39 with Graves' hyperthyroidism that later progressed to Graves' ophthalmopathy. Sequencing was done on a sample of blood. CDR3 coding DNA: TGTGCCAGCAGTCGAGGGAATGAAAAACTGTTTTTT. Translation: CASSRGNEKLFF.